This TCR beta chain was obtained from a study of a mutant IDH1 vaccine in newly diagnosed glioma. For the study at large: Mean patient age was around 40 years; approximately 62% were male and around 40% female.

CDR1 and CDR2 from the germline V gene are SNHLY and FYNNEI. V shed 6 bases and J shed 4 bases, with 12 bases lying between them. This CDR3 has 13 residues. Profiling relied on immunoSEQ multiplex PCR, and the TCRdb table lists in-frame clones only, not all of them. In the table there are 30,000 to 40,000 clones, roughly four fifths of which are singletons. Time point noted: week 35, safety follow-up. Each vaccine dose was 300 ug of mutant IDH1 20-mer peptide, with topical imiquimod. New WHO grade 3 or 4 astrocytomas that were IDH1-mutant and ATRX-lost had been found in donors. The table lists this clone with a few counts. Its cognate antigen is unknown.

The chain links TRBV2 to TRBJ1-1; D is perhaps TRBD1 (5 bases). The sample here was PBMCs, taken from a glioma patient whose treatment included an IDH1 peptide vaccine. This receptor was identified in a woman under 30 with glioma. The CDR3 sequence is CASSAGRATEAFF. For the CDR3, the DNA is TGTGCCAGCAGCGCGGGACGGGCCACTGAAGCTTTCTTT.